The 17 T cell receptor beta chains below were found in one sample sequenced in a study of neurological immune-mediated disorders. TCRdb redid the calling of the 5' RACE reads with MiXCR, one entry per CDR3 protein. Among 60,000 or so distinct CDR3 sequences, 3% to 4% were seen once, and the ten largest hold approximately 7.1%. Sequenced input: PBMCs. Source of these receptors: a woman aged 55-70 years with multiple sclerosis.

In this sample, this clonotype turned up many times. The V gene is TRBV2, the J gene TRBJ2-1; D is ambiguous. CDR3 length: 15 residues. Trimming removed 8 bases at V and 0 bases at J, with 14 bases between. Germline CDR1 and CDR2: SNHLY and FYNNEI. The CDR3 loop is CASVSLLSSYNEQFF. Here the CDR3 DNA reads TGTGCCAGCGTGAGCTTATTGAGCTCCTACAATGAGCAGTTCTTC.

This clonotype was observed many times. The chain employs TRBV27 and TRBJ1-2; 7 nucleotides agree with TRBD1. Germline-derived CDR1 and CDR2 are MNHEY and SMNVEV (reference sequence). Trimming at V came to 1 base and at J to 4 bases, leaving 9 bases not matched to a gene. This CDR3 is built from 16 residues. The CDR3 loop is CASSLYKDRKSYGYTF. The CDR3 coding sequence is TGTGCCAGCAGTTTATACAAGGACAGGAAATCCTATGGCTACACCTTC.

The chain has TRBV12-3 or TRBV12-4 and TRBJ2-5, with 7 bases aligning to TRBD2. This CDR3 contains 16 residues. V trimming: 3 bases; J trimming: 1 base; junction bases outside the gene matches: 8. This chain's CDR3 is CASSFPTGGRQETQYF. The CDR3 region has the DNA TGTGCCAGCAGTTTCCCAACGGGAGGCCGCCAAGAGACCCAGTACTTC.

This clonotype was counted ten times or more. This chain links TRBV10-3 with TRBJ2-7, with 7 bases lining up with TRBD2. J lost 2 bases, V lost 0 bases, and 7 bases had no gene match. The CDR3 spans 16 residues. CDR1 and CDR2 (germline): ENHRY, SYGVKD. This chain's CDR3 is CAISESGLRKTYEQYF. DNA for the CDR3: TGTGCCATCAGTGAGTCGGGACTACGAAAGACCTACGAGCAGTACTTC.

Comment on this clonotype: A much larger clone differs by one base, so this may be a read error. CDR3 region: CANSRVPSYEQYF. The CDR3, as DNA: TGTGCCAACAGCAGAGTACCATCCTACGAGCAGTACTTC. The chain recombines TRBV15 with TRBJ2-7; no definite D call. The CDR3 length is 13 residues. Germline V gives CDR1 LNHNV, CDR2 YYDKDF (reference sequence).

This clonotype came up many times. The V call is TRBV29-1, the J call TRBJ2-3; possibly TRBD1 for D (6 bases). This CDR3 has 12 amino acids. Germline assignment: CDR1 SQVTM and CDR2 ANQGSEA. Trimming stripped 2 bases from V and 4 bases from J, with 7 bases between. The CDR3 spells CSVESGADTQYF. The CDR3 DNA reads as TGCAGCGTTGAATCAGGGGCAGATACGCAGTATTTT.

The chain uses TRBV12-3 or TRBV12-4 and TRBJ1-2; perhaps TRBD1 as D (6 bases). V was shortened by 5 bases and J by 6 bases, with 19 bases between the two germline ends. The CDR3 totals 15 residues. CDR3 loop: CASSQGGRGYHGYTF. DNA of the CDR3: TGTGCCAGCAGTCAAGGGGGTAGGGGGTACCATGGCTACACCTTC.

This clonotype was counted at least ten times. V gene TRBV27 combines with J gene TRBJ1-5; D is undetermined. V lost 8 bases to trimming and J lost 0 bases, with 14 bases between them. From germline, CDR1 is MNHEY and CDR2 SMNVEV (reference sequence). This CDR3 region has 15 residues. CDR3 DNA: TGTGCCAGCTCCTCCCAGCCATATAGCAATCAGCCCCAGCATTTT. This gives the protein CASSSQPYSNQPQHF.

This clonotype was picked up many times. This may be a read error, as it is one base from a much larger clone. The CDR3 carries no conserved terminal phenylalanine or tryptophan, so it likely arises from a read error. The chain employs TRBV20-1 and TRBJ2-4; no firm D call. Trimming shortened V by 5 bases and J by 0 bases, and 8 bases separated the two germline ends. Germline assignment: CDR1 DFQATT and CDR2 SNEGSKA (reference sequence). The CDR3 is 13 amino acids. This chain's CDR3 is CSALDLAKNIQYC. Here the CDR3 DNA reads TGCAGTGCTCTAGACTTAGCCAAAAACATTCAGTACTGC.

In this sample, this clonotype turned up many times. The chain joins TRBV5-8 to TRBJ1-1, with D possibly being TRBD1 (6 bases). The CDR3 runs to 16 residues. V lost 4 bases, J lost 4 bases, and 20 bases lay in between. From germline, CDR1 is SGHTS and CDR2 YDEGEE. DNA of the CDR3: TGTGCCAGCAGCCCCGGACCCTGGACAGCGAGCACTGAAGCTTTCTTT. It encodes CASSPGPWTASTEAFF.

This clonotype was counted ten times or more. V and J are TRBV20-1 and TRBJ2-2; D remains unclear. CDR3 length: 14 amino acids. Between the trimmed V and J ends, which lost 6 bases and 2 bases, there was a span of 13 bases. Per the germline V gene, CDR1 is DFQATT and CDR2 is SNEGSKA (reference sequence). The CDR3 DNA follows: TGCAGTGCCCAGACGGCAGCTAACACCGGGGAGCTGTTTTTT. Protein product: CSAQTAANTGELFF.

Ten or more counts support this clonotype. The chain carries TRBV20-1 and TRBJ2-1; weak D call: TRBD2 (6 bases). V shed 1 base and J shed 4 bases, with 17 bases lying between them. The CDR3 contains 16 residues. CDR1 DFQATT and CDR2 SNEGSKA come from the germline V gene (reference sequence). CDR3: CSARGRLGGVYNEQFF. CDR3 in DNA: TGCAGTGCTAGAGGGCGCCTTGGAGGGGTGTACAATGAGCAGTTCTTC.

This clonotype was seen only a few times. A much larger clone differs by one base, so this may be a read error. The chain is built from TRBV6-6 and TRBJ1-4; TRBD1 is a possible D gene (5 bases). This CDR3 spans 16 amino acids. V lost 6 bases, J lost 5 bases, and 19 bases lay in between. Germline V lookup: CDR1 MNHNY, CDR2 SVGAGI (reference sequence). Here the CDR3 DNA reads TGTGCCAGCAGAGACCTCCGGGGGACTGCGAATGAAAAACTGTTTTTT. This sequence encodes CASRDLRGTANEKLFF.

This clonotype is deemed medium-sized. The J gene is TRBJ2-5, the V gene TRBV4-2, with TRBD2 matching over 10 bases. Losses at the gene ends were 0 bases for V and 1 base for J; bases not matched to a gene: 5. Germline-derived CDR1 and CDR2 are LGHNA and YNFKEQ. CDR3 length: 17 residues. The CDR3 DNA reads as TGTGCCAGCAGCCAAGATGGGGCTAGCGGGGGCCAAGAGACCCAGTACTTC. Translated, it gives CASSQDGASGGQETQYF.

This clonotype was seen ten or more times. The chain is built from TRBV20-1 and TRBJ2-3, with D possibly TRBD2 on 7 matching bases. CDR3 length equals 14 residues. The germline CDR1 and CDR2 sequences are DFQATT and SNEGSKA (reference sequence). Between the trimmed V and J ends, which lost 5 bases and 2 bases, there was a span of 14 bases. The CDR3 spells CSAPGRGLTDTQYF. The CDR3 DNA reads TGCAGTGCTCCTGGGCGGGGGCTCACAGATACGCAGTATTTT.

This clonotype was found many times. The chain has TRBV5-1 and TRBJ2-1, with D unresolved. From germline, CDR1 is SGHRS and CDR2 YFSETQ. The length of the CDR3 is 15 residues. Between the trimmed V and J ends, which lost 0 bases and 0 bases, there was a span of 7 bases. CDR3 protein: CASSLVADSYNEQFF. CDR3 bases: TGCGCCAGCAGCTTGGTGGCGGACTCCTACAATGAGCAGTTCTTC.

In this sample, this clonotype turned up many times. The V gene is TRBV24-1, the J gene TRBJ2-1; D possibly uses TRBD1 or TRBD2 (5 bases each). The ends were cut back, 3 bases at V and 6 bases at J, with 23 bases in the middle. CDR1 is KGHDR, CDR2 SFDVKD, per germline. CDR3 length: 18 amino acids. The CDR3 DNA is TGTGCCACCAGTGATCCGCGGACCGGGACCATGTCCGGCAATGAGCAGTTCTTC. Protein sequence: CATSDPRTGTMSGNEQFF.